The clone carrying this T cell receptor (beta chain) was counted ten times or more. As yet, its antigen is unknown. The data stem from a study of T cell repertoires in cytomegalovirus infection. Overall study context: Public TCR beta signatures indicated both CMV infection and matching HLA type.

General observations from the study: Carriers of CMV plus the relevant HLA were identified by cumulative public TCR beta family frequency. HLA-C-restricted TCR beta clonotypes specific for CMV led the ex vivo response.

The germline V gene has CDR1 MNHNY and CDR2 SVGAGI (reference sequence). The CDR3 runs to 15 residues. Trimming shortened V by 5 bases and J by 4 bases, and 16 bases separated the two germline ends. TCRdb recomputed calls from the reads with MiXCR, one row per CDR3 protein. The table includes approximately 71,000 distinct CDR3 sequences, about 4.2% detected once. The chain recombines TRBV6-6 with TRBJ2-3; weak D call: TRBD2 (6 bases). The TCR originated in a human donor in good health (CMV status not recorded). Some clones in this sample may be carry-over from other donors' samples. Sequenced material: PBMCs. In DNA form, the CDR3 reads TGTGCCAGCAGTCGGGACCCATGGGGGGCAGATACGCAGTATTTT. Protein sequence: CASSRDPWGADTQYF.